A single sample gave rise to the 31 T cell receptor beta chains below, sequenced in a study of shared clonotypes between healthy human individuals. TCRdb's copy holds only in-frame clones and misses some; the assay was immunoSEQ multiplex PCR. The table has some 800,000 clones, around 93% seen once. CD45RO-negative cells were positively selected for CCR7, leaving out terminally differentiated effector memory CD45RA+ cells. Specimen: naive CD8+ T cells sorted from blood. These receptors were taken from a man aged 30 to 39 in good health.

Only one count was recorded for this clone. The rearrangement links TRBV7-6 to TRBJ2-7; 8 nucleotides line up with TRBD1. Germline V gives CDR1 SGHVS, CDR2 FNYEAQ. CDR3 size: 14 residues. V shed 5 bases, J shed 6 bases, and the junction held 9 bases outside the gene matches. The CDR3 DNA is TGTGCCAGCAGCCCCGGACAGGGATCCGTCGAGCAGTACTTC. Translated: CASSPGQGSVEQYF.

The chain carries TRBV6-5 and TRBJ1-2; weak D call: TRBD1 (5 bases). The V gene lost 2 bases and the J gene lost 1 base, with 8 bases spanning the gap. Germline-derived CDR1 and CDR2 are MNHEY and SVGAGI. This CDR3 is built from 14 residues. DNA of the CDR3: TGTGCCAGCAGTTACCCGACAGTTAACTATGGCTACACCTTC. Amino acid sequence: CASSYPTVNYGYTF.

The chain joins TRBV6-6 to TRBJ1-3; TRBD1 is a possible D gene (6 bases). Deletions cut 5 bases from V and 3 bases from J, with 14 bases between. CDR1 is MNHNY, CDR2 SVGAGI, per germline (reference sequence). The CDR3 sequence is 15 residues long. The CDR3 loop is CASSPDRFGGNTIYF. CDR3 in DNA: TGTGCCAGCAGTCCCGACAGGTTCGGTGGAAACACCATATATTTT.

The V and J genes are TRBV5-1 and TRBJ2-1; TRBD2 aligns across 9 bases. V was clipped by 2 bases and J by 8 bases; unmatched bases: 2. The CDR3 sequence is 13 residues long. Germline V gene sequence: CDR1 SGHRS, CDR2 YFSETQ. Here the CDR3 reads CASSFSGSDEQFF. CDR3 nucleotides: TGCGCCAGCAGCTTTAGCGGGAGTGATGAGCAGTTCTTC.

The rearrangement joins TRBV6-1 to TRBJ1-3; D is unclear. V lost 8 bases, J lost 2 bases, and 16 bases lay in between. CDR3 length: 15 residues. Germline CDR1 MNHNS, CDR2 SASEGT. The CDR3: CASSQAGLTGNTIYF. Written as DNA, the CDR3 is TGTGCCAGCTCCCAGGCAGGCTTAACTGGAAACACCATATATTTT.

This rearrangement joins TRBV19 to TRBJ2-7; TRBD1 aligns across 7 bases. Germline trimming cut 4 bases from V and 6 bases from J; bases unmatched to any gene: 3. The CDR3 runs 12 residues. Germline values: CDR1 LNHDA, CDR2 SQIVND (reference sequence). CDR3 loop: CASSTYRGEQYF. The CDR3, as DNA: TGTGCCAGTAGTACTTACAGGGGCGAGCAGTACTTC.

The chain couples TRBV4-1 to TRBJ2-1; TRBD2 might be the D (6 bases). Germline V gene sequence: CDR1 MGHRA, CDR2 YSYEKL. V shed 0 bases and J shed 1 base, with 10 bases lying between them. CDR3 length: 16 amino acids. CDR3: CASSQEPGESYNEQFF. CDR3 bases: TGCGCCAGCAGCCAAGAACCGGGGGAGTCCTACAATGAGCAGTTCTTC.

V gene TRBV11-2 combines with J gene TRBJ2-2, with 7 bases that match TRBD2. The CDR3 covers 15 residues. CDR1 SGHAT and CDR2 FQNNGV come from the germline V gene. With V trimmed by 5 bases and J by 4 bases, 7 bases remained unmatched. The CDR3 spells CASSQIWGGTGELFF. The CDR3 nucleotides read TGTGCCAGCAGCCAGATATGGGGGGGCACCGGGGAGCTGTTTTTT. The full variable domain, with the rest looked up from reference TRBV11-2 and TRBJ2-2, is EAGVAQSPRYKIIEKRQSVAFWCNPISGHATLYWYQQILGQGPKLLIQFQNNGVVDDSQLPKDRFSAERLKGVDSTLKIQPAKLEDSAVYLCASSQIWGGTGELFFGEGSRLTVL.

The chain employs TRBV29-1 and TRBJ2-2; D gene ambiguous. The germline gives CDR1 SQVTM, CDR2 ANQGSEA. The CDR3 covers 13 residues. Trimming cost V 0 bases and J 5 bases, with 7 bases left between them. The CDR3 bases are TGCAGCGTTGAAGATGCAAAGACCGGGGAGCTGTTTTTT. Its translation is CSVEDAKTGELFF.

The chain is built from TRBV5-1 and TRBJ2-1; D not certain. Germline V gives CDR1 SGHRS, CDR2 YFSETQ. V gave up 0 bases and J gave up 7 bases, with 11 bases separating them. The CDR3 contains 14 residues. CDR3 protein: CASSLDWLGNEQFF. CDR3 sequence (DNA): TGCGCCAGCAGCTTGGACTGGTTGGGGAATGAGCAGTTCTTC.

The rearrangement joins TRBV27 to TRBJ2-1; 15 bases map to TRBD2. V dropped 4 bases and J dropped 9; count of bases not matched to a gene: 4. The CDR3 contains 15 residues. Germline values: CDR1 MNHEY, CDR2 SMNVEV (reference sequence). CDR3 protein: CASSSRTSGRGEQFF. CDR3 bases: TGTGCCAGCAGTTCTAGGACTAGCGGGAGGGGTGAGCAGTTCTTC.

The genes are TRBV27 and TRBJ1-5, with D possibly matching TRBD1 (5 bases). The germline V and J ends were trimmed by 8 bases and 6 bases, with 17 bases remaining between them. The CDR3 has 14 residues. The germline V gene encodes CDR1 MNHEY and CDR2 SMNVEV (reference sequence). As DNA, the CDR3 is TGTGCCAGCGGGAGGGGAAGGTCAGGTCAGCCCCAGCATTTT. Translating gives CASGRGRSGQPQHF.

The chain is built from TRBV27 and TRBJ2-5; 14 bases map to TRBD2. Germline V gives CDR1 MNHEY, CDR2 SMNVEV (reference sequence). The CDR3 spans 15 residues. Trimming cost V 6 bases and J 7 bases; bases outside gene matches: 7. The CDR3 nucleotides read TGTGCCAGCAGCGCCGGGACTAGCGGGAGTGGGACCCAGTACTTC. Encoded protein: CASSAGTSGSGTQYF.

V usage is TRBV7-2 and J usage is TRBJ1-1; the D is unclear. The CDR3 spans 14 residues. The germline gives CDR1 SGHTA, CDR2 FQGNSA. V was shortened by 3 bases and J by 0 bases, with 8 bases between the two germline ends. The CDR3 is CASSFTILNTEAFF. CDR3 nucleotide sequence: TGTGCCAGCAGCTTCACAATTCTGAACACTGAAGCTTTCTTT.

The chain links TRBV7-3 to TRBJ1-1, with 7 bases aligning to TRBD1. CDR1 and CDR2 (germline): SGHTA, FQGTGA. J gave up 6 bases and V 3 bases, and 1 base lay outside the gene matches. There are 12 residues in the CDR3. Here the CDR3 DNA reads TGTGCCAGCAGCTTTGGGACAGCTGAAGCTTTCTTT. It yields the protein CASSFGTAEAFF.

V and J are TRBV27 and TRBJ2-3; D uncertain. Germline-derived CDR1 and CDR2 are MNHEY and SMNVEV (reference sequence). The CDR3 extends over 14 amino acids. V was clipped by 2 bases and J by 6 bases, with 12 bases between them. The CDR3 here is CASSLASLLDTQYF. The CDR3 nucleotides are TGTGCCAGCAGTTTAGCCTCCTTGCTGGATACGCAGTATTTT.

This chain connects TRBV15 to TRBJ1-2, with no clear D. The germline V gene has CDR1 LNHNV and CDR2 YYDKDF (reference sequence). V lost 4 bases and J 4 bases, leaving 10 bases between the germline ends. The CDR3 is 13 residues long. The DNA for the CDR3 is TGTGCCACCAGCACCGTTCCGGGCTATGGCTACACCTTC. Translation gives CATSTVPGYGYTF.

The genes are TRBV2 and TRBJ1-2; D is unclear. The V end was cut by 6 bases, the J end by 5 bases, with 10 bases between. The CDR3 is 12 residues long. The germline CDR1 and CDR2 sequences are SNHLY and FYNNEI. The CDR3 sequence: CASRERIYGYTF. The CDR3 coding sequence is TGTGCCAGCAGGGAGCGGATATATGGCTACACCTTC.

This chain uses TRBV7-8 with TRBJ2-1; D call uncertain. Germline values: CDR1 SGHVS, CDR2 FQNEAQ. The CDR3 has 16 residues. V lost 2 bases, J lost 5 bases, and 16 bases lay in between. CDR3 in amino acids: CASSLSVKIRHNEQFF. In nucleotides, the CDR3 is TGTGCCAGCAGCTTATCAGTCAAGATTCGACACAATGAGCAGTTCTTC.

The V gene is TRBV5-6, the J gene TRBJ2-7; 14 bases are a match to TRBD2. The J segment lost 3 bases and the V segment lost 4 bases, leaving 6 bases of the junction unmatched. CDR1 is SGHDT and CDR2 is YYEEEE in the germline V gene. The CDR3 runs to 16 residues. The CDR3 DNA follows: TGTGCCAGCAGCGAGGGACTAGCGGGAGTGATCTACGAGCAGTACTTC. Its protein product is CASSEGLAGVIYEQYF.

This CDR3 is CAKTKGRAVSTEAFF. CDR3 DNA: TGTGCCAAAACGAAAGGTCGGGCCGTGAGCACTGAAGCTTTCTTT. This chain uses TRBV11-3 with TRBJ1-1, with D uncertain. CDR1 and CDR2 from the germline V gene are SGHNT and YENEEA. This CDR3 contains 15 residues. V dropped 10 bases and J dropped 4 bases, with 22 bases sitting between them. The full variable domain, its missing parts supplied by reference TRBV11-3 and TRBJ1-1, is EAGVVQSPRYKIIEKKQPVAFWCNPISGHNTLYWYLQNLGQGPELLIRYENEEAVDDSQLPKDRFSAERLKGVDSTLKIQPAELGDSAVYLCAKTKGRAVSTEAFFGQGTRLTVV.

The chain couples TRBV4-1 to TRBJ1-5; 7 bases line up with TRBD1. The CDR3 runs to 17 residues. V gave up 2 bases and J gave up 0 bases; unmatched junction bases: 7. Germline values: CDR1 MGHRA, CDR2 YSYEKL. The CDR3 coding sequence is TGCGCCAGCAGCCAACTCCACAGGGGCCTTAGCAATCAGCCCCAGCATTTT. Protein product: CASSQLHRGLSNQPQHF.

The chain links TRBV27 to TRBJ2-1, with 10 nucleotides matching TRBD1. Germline values: CDR1 MNHEY, CDR2 SMNVEV (reference sequence). V lost 6 bases to trimming and J lost 8 bases; unmatched junction nucleotides: 13. This CDR3 spans 16 amino acids. CDR3 region: CASSSPGDRGHHEQFF. The DNA of the CDR3 is TGTGCCAGCAGCTCCCCTGGGGACAGGGGACATCATGAGCAGTTCTTC.

Comments on this clone: The junction does not match germline at one end; this may be a read error. This chain uses TRBV4-1 with TRBJ2-7; D gene ambiguous. The CDR3 consists of 12 residues. Germline V gene data show CDR1 as MGHRA and CDR2 as YSYEKL. The CDR3 loop reads CASSQDIGKVTF. CDR3 nucleotide sequence: TGCGCCAGCAGCCAAGATATAGGGAAGGTGACCTTC.

The CDR3 loop reads CASSWTNEKLFF. In DNA form, the CDR3 reads TGTGCCAGCAGTTGGACAAATGAAAAACTGTTTTTT. The chain recombines TRBV2 with TRBJ1-4; D may be TRBD1 (5 bases). The CDR3 is 12 amino acids. Trimming removed 5 bases from V and 5 bases from J, with 6 bases in between. Germline CDR1 is SNHLY and CDR2 is FYNNEI. The full variable domain, its missing parts supplied by reference TRBV2 and TRBJ1-4, is EPEVTQTPSHQVTQMGQEVILRCVPISNHLYFYWYRQILGQKVEFLVSFYNNEISEKSEIFDDQFSVERPDGSNFTLKIRSTKLEDSAMYFCASSWTNEKLFFGSGTQLSVL.

The rearrangement joins TRBV30 to TRBJ2-7, with unresolved D. CDR3 length equals 14 residues. CDR1 is GTSNPN, CDR2 SVGIG, per germline (reference sequence). The V and J ends lost 2 bases and 2 bases respectively, with 13 bases between them. CDR3 sequence: CAWSKPGLPYEQYF. The CDR3 DNA is TGTGCCTGGAGTAAACCGGGCCTCCCCTACGAGCAGTACTTC.

This chain joins TRBV5-4 and TRBJ2-7, with D maybe TRBD2 (6 bases). Germline V lookup: CDR1 SGHNT, CDR2 YYREEE (reference sequence). V dropped 3 bases and J dropped 3 bases, with 10 bases sitting between them. This CDR3 is built from 13 residues. The CDR3 protein is CASSSGDVYEQYF. The CDR3 DNA reads TGTGCCAGCAGCTCGGGAGATGTCTACGAGCAGTACTTC. The complete variable domain, with remaining parts taken from reference TRBV5-4 and TRBJ2-7, reads ETGVTQSPTHLIKTRGQQVTLRCSSQSGHNTVSWYQQALGQGPQFIFQYYREEENGRGNFPPRFSGLQFPNYSSELNVNALELDDSALYLCASSSGDVYEQYFGPGTRLTVT.

V usage is TRBV6-4 and J usage is TRBJ2-1; either TRBD1 or TRBD2 may supply D (5 bases each). The CDR3 is 15 residues long. Germline CDR1 MRHNA, CDR2 SNTAGT. Deletions cut 6 bases from V and 7 bases from J, with 19 bases between. The DNA of the CDR3 is TGTGCCAGCAGGCAGGGACCGAATACGGGGAATGAGCAGTTCTTC. Translated, it gives CASRQGPNTGNEQFF.

V is TRBV10-1 and J is TRBJ2-5; D is unclear. The V end was cut by 8 bases, the J end by 5 bases, with 9 bases between. CDR3 length: 11 amino acids. From germline, CDR1 is WNHNN and CDR2 SYGVQD (reference sequence). The CDR3 region has the DNA TGCGCCAGCTCCCCCGTGGAGACCCAGTACTTC. This codes for CASSPVETQYF.

The chain links TRBV27 to TRBJ2-4, with a tentative D call TRBD1 (6 bases). Germline CDR1 MNHEY, CDR2 SMNVEV (reference sequence). This CDR3 region has 14 residues. V lost 5 bases, J lost 1 base, and 9 bases lay in between. The CDR3 loop reads CASSNQGAKNIQYF. CDR3 DNA sequence: TGTGCCAGCAGTAACCAGGGGGCCAAAAACATTCAGTACTTC.

This sequence joins TRBV7-9 and TRBJ2-5; 7 bases align to TRBD1. Germline assignment: CDR1 SEHNR and CDR2 FQNEAQ (reference sequence). CDR3 length: 13 residues. The J segment lost 5 bases and the V segment lost 4 bases, leaving 4 bases of the junction unmatched. The CDR3 DNA follows: TGTGCCAGCAGCTCAAGGGGGCCTGAGACCCAGTACTTC. Translating it yields CASSSRGPETQYF.